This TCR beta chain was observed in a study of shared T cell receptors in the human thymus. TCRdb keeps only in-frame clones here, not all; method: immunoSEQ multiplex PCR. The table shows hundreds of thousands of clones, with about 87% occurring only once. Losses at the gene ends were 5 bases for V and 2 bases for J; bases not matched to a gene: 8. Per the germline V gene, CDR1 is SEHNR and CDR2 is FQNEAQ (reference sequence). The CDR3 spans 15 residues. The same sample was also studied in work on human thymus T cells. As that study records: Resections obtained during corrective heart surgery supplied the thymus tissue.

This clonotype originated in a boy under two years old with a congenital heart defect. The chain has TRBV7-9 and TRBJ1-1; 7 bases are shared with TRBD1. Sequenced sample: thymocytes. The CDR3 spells CASSLRDSSNTEAFF. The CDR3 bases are TGTGCCAGCAGCCTCCGGGACAGCAGTAACACTGAAGCTTTCTTT.